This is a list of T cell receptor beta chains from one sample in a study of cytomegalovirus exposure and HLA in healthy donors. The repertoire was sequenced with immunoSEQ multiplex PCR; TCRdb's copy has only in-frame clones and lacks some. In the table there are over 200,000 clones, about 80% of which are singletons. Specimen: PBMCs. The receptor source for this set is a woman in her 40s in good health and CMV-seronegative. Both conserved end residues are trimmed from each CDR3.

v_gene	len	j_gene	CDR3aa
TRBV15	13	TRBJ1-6	ATSREDRGASPLH
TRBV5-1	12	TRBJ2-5	ASSLAPGEETQY
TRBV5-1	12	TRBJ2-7	ASSLRGGSYEQY
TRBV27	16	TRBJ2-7	ASSTHRTGTRNFYEQY
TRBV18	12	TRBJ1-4	ASSPSTGDVKLF
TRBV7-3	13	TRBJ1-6	ASSLTTPNNSPLH
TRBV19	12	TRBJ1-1	ASSIGGQRTEAF
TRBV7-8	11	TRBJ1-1	ASSLFGDTEAF
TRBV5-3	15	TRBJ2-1	ARSLNGRAQMDNEQF
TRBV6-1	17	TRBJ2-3	ASSETSPAGLPYTDTQY
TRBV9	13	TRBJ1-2	ASSVGEGMGGGYT
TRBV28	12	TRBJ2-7	ASSLRGTTYEQY
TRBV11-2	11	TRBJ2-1	ASSYGSYNEQF
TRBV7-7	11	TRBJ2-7	ASSDGTGFEQY
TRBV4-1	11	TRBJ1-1	ASSPRGNTEAF
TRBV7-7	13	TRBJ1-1	ASSLIGTGNTEAF
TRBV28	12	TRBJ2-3	ASSKNMYTDTQY
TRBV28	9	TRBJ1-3	ASSLRNTIY
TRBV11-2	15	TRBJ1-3	ASSFGTGPLLGNTIY
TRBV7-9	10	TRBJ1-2	SSTAGFYGYT
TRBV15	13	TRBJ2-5	ATSRDLDWEETQY
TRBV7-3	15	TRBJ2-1	ASSLRGLAGGANEQF
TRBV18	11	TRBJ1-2	ASSPGEGYGYT
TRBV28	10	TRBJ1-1	ASRNLVTEAF
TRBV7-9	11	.	ASSLEGVHEQY
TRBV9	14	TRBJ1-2	ASSAYGGGASWGYT